A selection of T cell receptor beta chains follows, all from one sample in a study of T cells after yellow fever vaccination. TCRdb independently ran MiXCR on the 5' RACE reads; one entry per CDR3 protein. The table has 550,000 to 750,000 distinct CDR3 sequences, roughly 14% seen once. Sequencing was performed on PBMCs, taken on the day of the yellow fever booster vaccination. The receptors come from a man between 25 and 39 years old who received the YFV17D yellow fever vaccine. CDR3s include the opening cysteine and the closing phenylalanine or tryptophan. D genes are given only for firm matches. Not all rows give a size; the values are once, few, many and, for expanded clones, a class.

few	TRBV5-4	.	TRBJ1-1	CASRPYSVNTEAFF	TGTGCCAGTAGACCATACTCGGTGAACACTGAAGCTTTCTTT
.	TRBV14	.	TRBJ2-1	CASSWRAASYNEQFF	TGTGCCAGCAGCTGGAGGGCCGCATCCTACAATGAGCAGTTCTTC
few	TRBV29-1	.	TRBJ2-3	CSLSYGRRDTQYF	TGCAGCCTCTCATACGGAAGGAGAGATACGCAGTATTTT
.	TRBV29-1	.	TRBJ2-1	CSVPTQGTPPLSSYNEQFF	TGCAGCGTTCCCACACAGGGGACTCCACCTCTCAGCTCCTACAATGAGCAGTTCTTC
few	TRBV15	TRBD1	TRBJ2-5	CATSRDPTGAMKTQYF	TGTGCCACCAGCAGAGATCCGACAGGGGCAATGAAGACCCAGTACTTC
few	TRBV6-2/TRBV6-3	.	TRBJ2-3	CASNDDNTDTQYF	TGTGCCAGCAATGACGACAACACAGATACGCAGTATTTT
.	TRBV7-8	TRBD2	TRBJ2-1	CATRTPAAVGGPFYEQFF	TGTGCCACCCGAACCCCGGCGGCCGTGGGAGGGCCATTTTATGAGCAGTTCTTC
.	TRBV20-1	.	TRBJ1-4	CSAAPAGAREKLFF	TGCAGTGCGGCTCCGGCGGGGGCGAGGGAAAAACTGTTTTTT
.	TRBV20-1	TRBD1	TRBJ2-5	CSSNEGDRGRETQYF	TGCAGCTCAAATGAGGGGGACAGGGGGCGGGAGACCCAGTACTTC
few	TRBV19	.	TRBJ2-7	CASSPRAGYEQYF	TGTGCCAGTAGTCCCCGGGCTGGCTACGAGCAGTACTTC
.	TRBV9	.	TRBJ2-7	CASNRDGTYEQYF	TGTGCCAGCAACCGGGACGGTACCTACGAGCAGTACTTC
.	TRBV7-9	.	TRBJ2-1	CASSKEIGGRMNEQFF	TGTGCCAGCAGCAAGGAGATTGGGGGCCGGATGAATGAGCAGTTCTTC
.	TRBV4-1	.	TRBJ1-1	CASSQDPGQGHEAFF	TGCGCCAGCAGCCAAGATCCTGGCCAGGGACACGAAGCTTTCTTT
few	TRBV6-5	.	TRBJ2-7	CASSYSDLLEQYF	TGTGCCAGCAGTTACTCGGACCTTCTTGAGCAGTACTTC
few	TRBV13	.	TRBJ1-1	CASSRKFEAFF	TGTGCCAGCAGCCGGAAATTTGAAGCTTTCTTT
.	TRBV18	.	TRBJ2-5	CASSLSRGAETQYF	TGTGCCAGCTCTCTCTCCAGGGGAGCGGAGACCCAGTACTTC
.	TRBV7-9	.	TRBJ2-1	CASNHRGGDYNEQFF	TGTGCCAGCAACCACAGGGGAGGGGACTATAATGAGCAGTTCTTC
.	TRBV12-3/TRBV12-4	TRBD2	TRBJ2-2	CASKQTGTSATGELFF	TGTGCCAGCAAACAGACCGGGACTAGCGCCACCGGGGAGCTGTTTTTT
few	TRBV7-2	TRBD1	TRBJ2-2	CASRWDRPGELFF	TGTGCCAGCCGCTGGGACAGGCCCGGGGAGCTGTTTTTT
.	TRBV27	.	TRBJ2-3	CASSLRGAGYSTDTQYF	TGTGCCAGCAGTCTCCGGGGAGCGGGTTATAGTACAGATACGCAGTATTTT
.	TRBV19	TRBD2	TRBJ2-1	CASSIGRLAGGPGTYNEQFF	TGTGCCAGTAGTATAGGGCGCCTAGCGGGAGGGCCGGGAACCTACAATGAGCAGTTCTTC
few	TRBV12-3/TRBV12-4	TRBD2	TRBJ2-3	CASSPGLAVFTDTQYF	TGTGCCAGCAGCCCGGGACTAGCGGTTTTCACAGATACGCAGTATTTT
once	TRBV5-5	.	TRBJ2-3	CASSSPTSQSTDTQYF	TGTGCCAGCAGCTCGCCGACGAGTCAGTCCACAGATACGCAGTATTTT
.	TRBV19	.	TRBJ2-6	CASSMDNSGANVLTF	TGTGCCAGTAGTATGGACAACTCTGGGGCCAACGTCCTGACTTTC
.	TRBV6-5	.	TRBJ2-1	CASSYSAGRINEQFF	TGTGCCAGCAGTTACTCCGCGGGAAGGATAAATGAGCAGTTCTTC
.	TRBV28	.	TRBJ2-5	CASSLVPAGYQETQYF	TGTGCCAGCAGTTTAGTTCCGGCAGGGTACCAAGAGACCCAGTACTTC
few	TRBV12-3/TRBV12-4	.	TRBJ2-7	CASSPTVVNGEQYF	TGTGCCAGCAGTCCGACGGTTGTTAATGGCGAGCAGTACTTC
.	TRBV7-9	.	TRBJ2-7	CASTEMGSPPYEQYF	TGTGCCAGCACCGAAATGGGGTCACCTCCATACGAGCAGTACTTC
.	TRBV12-3/TRBV12-4	TRBD2	TRBJ2-2	CASSLDFGTSGRLNTGELFF	TGTGCCAGCAGTTTAGATTTTGGGACTAGCGGGAGGTTGAACACCGGGGAGCTGTTTTTT
many	TRBV7-9	TRBD2	TRBJ2-7	CASSLELAGYEQYF	TGTGCCAGCAGCTTAGAACTAGCGGGGTACGAGCAGTACTTC
few	TRBV28	.	TRBJ2-1	CASSLMQGGYNEQFF	TGTGCCAGCAGTTTAATGCAGGGGGGTTACAATGAGCAGTTCTTC
.	TRBV5-1	.	TRBJ2-7	CASSLPGSSEQYF	TGCGCCAGCAGCCTACCCGGGTCTAGCGAGCAGTACTTC
.	TRBV9	TRBD1	TRBJ2-7	CASSAGGQGEYEQYF	TGTGCCAGCAGCGCGGGGGGACAGGGAGAATACGAGCAGTACTTC
.	TRBV28	TRBD2	TRBJ2-7	CASSRTRGREGFRPYEQYF	TGTGCCAGCAGCCGTACGAGGGGGCGGGAGGGTTTCCGGCCCTACGAGCAGTACTTC
.	TRBV10-3	TRBD1	TRBJ2-5	CAISIQGAEETQYF	TGTGCCATCAGTATACAGGGGGCGGAAGAGACCCAGTACTTC
many	TRBV5-1	.	TRBJ2-3	CASSFPGTDTQYF	TGTGCCAGCAGCTTTCCGGGCACAGATACGCAGTATTTT
.	TRBV15	.	TRBJ2-7	CATSRERSSYEQYF	TGTGCCACCAGCAGAGAGAGGAGCTCCTACGAGCAGTACTTC
few	TRBV18	.	TRBJ1-2	CASSPIGQGDGYTF	TGTGCCAGCTCACCAATCGGGCAGGGTGATGGCTACACCTTC
many	TRBV5-6	.	TRBJ2-3	CASSLVLGTDTQYF	TGTGCCAGCAGCTTGGTATTAGGAACAGATACGCAGTATTTT
few	TRBV12-3/TRBV12-4	.	TRBJ2-6	CASRWATGANVLTF	TGTGCCAGCCGGTGGGCAACAGGGGCCAACGTCCTGACTTTC
many	TRBV30	TRBD1	TRBJ2-1	CAWTWDRGKGQFF	TGTGCCTGGACCTGGGACAGGGGCAAAGGGCAGTTCTTC
.	TRBV20-1	.	TRBJ1-1	CSAKDTTPAAFF	TGCAGTGCTAAGGACACCACCCCTGCGGCTTTCTTT
.	TRBV24-1	TRBD1	TRBJ2-4	CATGTRDRGAKNIQYF	TGTGCCACTGGAACCCGGGACAGGGGTGCCAAAAACATTCAGTACTTC
few	TRBV6-2/TRBV6-3	TRBD2	TRBJ2-4	CASNPGLTNKNIQYF	TGTGCCAGCAATCCGGGACTAACGAACAAAAACATTCAGTACTTC
few	TRBV23-1	TRBD1	TRBJ2-2	CASTLDRVVANTGELFF	TGCGCCAGCACTCTAGACAGGGTGGTTGCGAACACCGGGGAGCTGTTTTTT
few	TRBV6-5	.	TRBJ2-1	CASSYVGGDEQFF	TGTGCCAGCAGTTATGTTGGTGGGGATGAGCAGTTCTTC
.	TRBV7-9	.	TRBJ2-2	CASSLGPRIGELFF	TGTGCCAGCAGCCTAGGGCCTAGGATCGGGGAGCTGTTTTTT
few	TRBV5-1	TRBD2	TRBJ2-1	CASSSSRIQEGGHNEQFF	TGCGCCAGCAGCTCATCAAGAATCCAAGAGGGAGGGCACAATGAGCAGTTCTTC